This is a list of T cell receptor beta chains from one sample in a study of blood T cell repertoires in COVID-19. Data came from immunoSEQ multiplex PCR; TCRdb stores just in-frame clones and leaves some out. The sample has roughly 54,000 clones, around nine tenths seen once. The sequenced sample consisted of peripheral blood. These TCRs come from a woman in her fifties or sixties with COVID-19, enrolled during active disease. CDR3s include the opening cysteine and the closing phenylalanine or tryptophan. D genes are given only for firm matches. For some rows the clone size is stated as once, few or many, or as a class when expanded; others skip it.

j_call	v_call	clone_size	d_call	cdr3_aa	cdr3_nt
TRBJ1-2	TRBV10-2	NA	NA	CASSVLPAYGYTF	TGCGCCAGCAGTGTCCTACCAGCGTATGGCTACACCTTC
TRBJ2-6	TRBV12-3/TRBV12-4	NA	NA	CASQPGGANVLTF	TGTGCCAGCCAGCCGGGTGGGGCCAACGTCCTGACTTTC
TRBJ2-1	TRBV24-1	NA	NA	CATGGGSSYNEQFF	TGTGCCACCGGAGGTGGGAGCTCCTACAATGAGCAGTTCTTC
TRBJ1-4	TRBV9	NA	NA	CASSEAGVTTNEKLFF	TGTGCCAGCAGCGAGGCAGGGGTTACAACTAATGAAAAACTGTTTTTT
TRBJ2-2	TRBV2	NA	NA	CASRTAVNTGELFF	TGTGCCAGCAGAACAGCGGTGAACACCGGGGAGCTGTTTTTT
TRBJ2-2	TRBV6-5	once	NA	CASSYSILAATGELFF	TGTGCCAGCAGTTACTCGATACTAGCAGCCACGGGGGAGCTGTTTTTT
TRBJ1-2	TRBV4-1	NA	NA	CASSQEFGLKSYGYTF	TGCGCCAGCAGCCAAGAATTTGGCCTGAAGTCCTATGGCTACACCTTC
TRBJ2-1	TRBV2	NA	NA	CASSEDLLVFEQFF	TGTGCCAGCAGTGAAGACCTACTTGTATTCGAGCAGTTCTTC
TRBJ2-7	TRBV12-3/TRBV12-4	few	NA	CASSSFYEQYF	TGTGCCAGCAGTTCTTTCTACGAGCAGTACTTC
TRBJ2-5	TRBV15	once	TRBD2	CATSQGLATETQYF	TGTGCCACCAGCCAGGGACTAGCGACAGAGACCCAGTACTTC
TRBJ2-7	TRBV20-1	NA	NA	CSARQAGEQYF	TGCAGTGCTAGGCAGGCGGGCGAGCAGTACTTC
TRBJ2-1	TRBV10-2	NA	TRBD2	CASSEGAGVINEQFF	TGCGCCAGCAGTGAAGGAGCGGGAGTGATAAATGAGCAGTTCTTC
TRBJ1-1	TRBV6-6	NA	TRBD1	CASTGTGVVFTEAFF	TGTGCCAGCACCGGGACAGGGGTAGTTTTCACTGAAGCTTTCTTT
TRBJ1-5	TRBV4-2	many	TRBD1	CASSEQDRYDQPQHF	TGTGCCAGCAGCGAACAGGACAGGTACGATCAGCCCCAGCATTTT
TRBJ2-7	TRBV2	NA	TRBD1	CASSDRGPPYEQYF	TGTGCCAGCAGTGATAGGGGGCCTCCGTACGAGCAGTACTTC
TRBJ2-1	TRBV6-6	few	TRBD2	CASSYSSGGHNEQFF	TGTGCCAGCAGTTACTCCAGCGGGGGTCACAATGAGCAGTTCTTC
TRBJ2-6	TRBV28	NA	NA	CASRAWGGGANVLTF	TGTGCCAGCAGGGCCTGGGGCGGTGGGGCCAACGTCCTGACTTTC
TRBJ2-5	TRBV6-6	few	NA	CASSPSGSQETQYF	TGTGCCAGCAGCCCAAGCGGAAGTCAAGAGACCCAGTACTTC
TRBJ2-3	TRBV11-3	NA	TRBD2	CASSGTSGDTQYF	TGTGCCAGCAGCGGCACTAGCGGAGATACGCAGTATTTT
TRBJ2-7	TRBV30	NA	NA	CAWTTGILDDEQYF	TGTGCCTGGACCACAGGAATTCTTGACGACGAGCAGTACTTC
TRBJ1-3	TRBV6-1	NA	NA	CASSEWGTHSGNTIYF	TGTGCCAGCAGTGAATGGGGGACACACTCTGGAAACACCATATATTTT
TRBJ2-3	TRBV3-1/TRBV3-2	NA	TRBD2	CASSQTGGTSGSDQYF	TGTGCCAGCAGCCAGACCGGGGGGACTAGCGGGTCAGATCAGTATTTT
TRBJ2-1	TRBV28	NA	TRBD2	CASRPFGLAGRDYNEQFF	TGTGCCAGCAGACCTTTCGGCCTAGCGGGAAGGGATTACAATGAGCAGTTCTTC
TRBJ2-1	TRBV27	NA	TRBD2	CASSPTSGLYNEQFF	TGTGCCAGCAGTCCAACTAGCGGCCTATACAATGAGCAGTTCTTC
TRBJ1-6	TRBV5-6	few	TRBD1	CASSFPGTGNSPLHF	TGTGCCAGCAGCTTCCCGGGGACAGGGAATTCACCCCTCCACTTT
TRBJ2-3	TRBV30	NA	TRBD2	CARDLRLAGGLADTQYF	TGTGCCAGGGACCTTAGACTAGCGGGAGGGCTTGCAGATACGCAGTATTTT
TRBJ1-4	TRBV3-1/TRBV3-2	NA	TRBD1	CASSHSRPWTGNEKLFF	TGTGCCAGCAGCCATTCACGACCCTGGACAGGGAATGAAAAACTGTTTTTT
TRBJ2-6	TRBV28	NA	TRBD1	CASYSPGQGLYSGANVLTF	TGTGCCAGCTATTCACCGGGACAGGGACTTTACTCTGGGGCCAACGTCCTGACTTTC
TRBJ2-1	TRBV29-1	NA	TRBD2	CSVRGSGRAGNEQFF	TGCAGCGTGAGGGGGAGCGGGAGGGCCGGGAATGAGCAGTTCTTC
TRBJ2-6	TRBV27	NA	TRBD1	CASSSGRDRGKSGANVLTF	TGTGCCAGCAGTTCGGGCCGAGACAGGGGAAAATCTGGGGCCAACGTCCTGACTTTC
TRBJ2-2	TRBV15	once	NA	CATSSGTGHTGELFF	TGTGCCACCAGTAGCGGGACAGGGCACACCGGGGAGCTGTTTTTT
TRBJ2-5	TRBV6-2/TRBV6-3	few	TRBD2	CASSYYSGGLETQYF	TGTGCCAGCAGTTACTATAGCGGGGGGTTGGAGACCCAGTACTTC
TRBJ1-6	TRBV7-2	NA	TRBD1	CASSFGGTGGNSPLHF	TGTGCCAGCAGCTTTGGGGGGACAGGGGGCAATTCACCCCTCCACTTT
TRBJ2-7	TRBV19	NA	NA	CASSISLSGIHEQYF	TGTGCCAGTAGTATCTCCTTGTCAGGGATACACGAGCAGTACTTC
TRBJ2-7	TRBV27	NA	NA	CASSSSRREYYEQYF	TGTGCCAGCAGTTCCTCGAGGAGGGAATACTACGAGCAGTACTTC
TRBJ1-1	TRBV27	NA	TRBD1	CASRRNRGPTEAFF	TGTGCCAGCAGACGTAACAGGGGGCCCACTGAAGCTTTCTTT